Below are 5 T cell receptor beta chains sequenced from a single sample in a study of PD-L1 blockade in urothelial cancer. The time point denotes: pretreatment peripheral blood. The method was immunoSEQ multiplex PCR; TCRdb's version includes in-frame clones alone and lacks a portion of them. The profile shows some 52,000 clones, around 75% of them singletons. Sequenced material: PBMCs, taken around atezolizumab (anti-PD-L1) treatment. Receptors were obtained from a man between 65 and 85 years old with urothelial cancer.

The rearrangement links TRBV28 to TRBJ1-2; 9 positions agree with TRBD1. Germline V gene sequence: CDR1 MDHEN, CDR2 SYDVKM. V shed 3 bases, J shed 4 bases, and the junction held 9 bases outside the gene matches. The CDR3 has 16 amino acids. For the CDR3, the DNA is TGTGCCAGCAGTTTGGGACAGGGTGGATGGGGCTATGGCTACACCTTC. Translating it yields CASSLGQGGWGYGYTF.

The chain has TRBV7-9 and TRBJ1-6; D gene uncertain. V was clipped by 3 bases and J by 9 bases, with 12 bases between them. The CDR3 has 14 amino acids. Germline-derived CDR1 and CDR2 are SEHNR and FQNEAQ (reference sequence). The CDR3 region has the DNA TGTGCCAGCAGCTTGTCCCCTACGGGTTCACCCCTCCACTTT. The encoded protein is CASSLSPTGSPLHF.

This chain links TRBV5-4 with TRBJ1-4; D is unclear. The CDR3 has 11 residues. Germline assignment: CDR1 SGHNT and CDR2 YYREEE (reference sequence). Between the trimmed V and J ends, which lost 2 bases and 11 bases, there was a span of 7 bases. DNA of the CDR3: TGTGCCAGCAGCTTCGACAAGAAACTGTTTTTT. Translated: CASSFDKKLFF.

The chain recombines TRBV6-5 with TRBJ2-1; 10 bases align to TRBD1. The CDR3 extends over 15 amino acids. V gave up 5 bases and J gave up 7 bases; unmatched junction bases: 8. Germline V gives CDR1 MNHEY, CDR2 SVGAGI. The CDR3, as DNA: TGTGCCAGCAGTGGGACAGGGGCCTCGGAGAATGAGCAGTTCTTC. Translation gives CASSGTGASENEQFF.

V usage is TRBV7-2 and J usage is TRBJ1-2; 8 bases map to TRBD1. The CDR3 sequence is 14 residues long. Trimming removed 6 bases from V and 3 bases from J; junction bases left unmatched: 6. Germline V gene lookup returns CDR1 SGHTA and CDR2 FQGNSA. The CDR3 here is CASRRGQVDYGYTF. In DNA, the CDR3 is TGTGCCAGCAGGCGGGGACAGGTCGACTATGGCTACACCTTC.